Below are 12 T cell receptor beta chains sequenced from a single sample in a study of T cells after yellow fever vaccination. TCRdb re-called the 5' RACE reads with MiXCR, one entry per CDR3 protein. In the table there are around 65,000 distinct CDR3 sequences, around 6.2% of which are singletons. Here the sequenced sample was CD4+ T cells sorted from PBMCs, taken around 16 days after the first yellow fever vaccination. The receptors originated from a man younger than 35 who received the YFV17D yellow fever vaccine.

This clonotype was picked up many times. The rearrangement links TRBV15 to TRBJ2-2; D not certain. The CDR3 has 11 residues. In germline, CDR1 is LNHNV, CDR2 YYDKDF (reference sequence). V gave up 4 bases and J gave up 8 bases, with 5 bases separating them. CDR3 sequence reads: CATSKLGELFF. The DNA of the CDR3 is TGTGCCACCAGCAAATTAGGGGAGCTGTTTTTT.

This clonotype was observed many times. As DNA, the CDR3 is TGCAGTGCTCAAGACCAAATCAACTCCGCGGGGACTGAAGCTTTCTTT. It specifies CSAQDQINSAGTEAFF. The rearrangement links TRBV20-1 to TRBJ1-1; no clear D. The CDR3 has 16 amino acids. Germline V lookup: CDR1 DFQATT, CDR2 SNEGSKA (reference sequence). V was trimmed by 5 bases and J by 5 bases, leaving 24 bases between them.

This clonotype has ten or more counts. The chain links TRBV6-6 to TRBJ1-2; D remains unclear. With 0 bases removed from V and 8 bases from J, the gap between germline ends came to 10 bases. Looked up from germline, CDR1 is MNHNY and CDR2 is SVGAGI (reference sequence). This CDR3 region has 13 residues. The CDR3 sequence: CASSYSGYDGYTF. The CDR3 nucleotides read TGTGCCAGCAGTTACTCAGGGTACGACGGCTACACCTTC.

This clonotype was picked up a small number of times. The V and J genes are TRBV18 and TRBJ2-5, with D uncertain. The CDR3 spans 13 residues. CDR1 is KGHSH and CDR2 is LQKENI in the germline V gene. Trimming took 0 bases from V and 5 from J, leaving 7 bases between them. The CDR3 DNA reads TGTGCCAGCTCACCACCGGTCCTGGAGACCCAGTACTTC. Translated: CASSPPVLETQYF.

This clonotype was counted at least ten times. The chain joins TRBV15 to TRBJ2-7; the D call may be TRBD1 or TRBD2 (6 bases each). The length of the CDR3 is 14 residues. The germline CDR1 and CDR2 sequences are LNHNV and YYDKDF (reference sequence). V lost 0 bases and J 4 bases, leaving 10 bases between the germline ends. The CDR3 reads CATSRDRGGYEQYF. DNA for the CDR3: TGTGCCACCAGCAGAGATCGAGGGGGGTACGAGCAGTACTTC.

This clonotype was found many times. The chain uses TRBV6-2 or TRBV6-3 and TRBJ1-3; possibly TRBD1 for D (5 bases). V was trimmed by 8 bases and J by 1 base, leaving 9 bases between them. In germline, CDR1 is MNHEY, CDR2 SVGEGT. The CDR3 has 13 residues. The CDR3 DNA sequence: TGTGCCAGCGGCGGGGGTTCTGGAAACACCATATATTTT. Translation: CASGGGSGNTIYF.

This clonotype was recorded at least ten times. CDR3 nucleotides: TGTGCCAGCAGCTTCGATAGCGGGGGGACCTACGAGCAGTACTTC. Its protein product is CASSFDSGGTYEQYF. The genes are TRBV7-2 and TRBJ2-7, with 10 bases that match TRBD2. Germline trimming cut 3 bases from V and 2 bases from J; bases unmatched to any gene: 4. The germline gives CDR1 SGHTA, CDR2 FQGNSA. This CDR3 is 15 amino acids long.

In this sample, this clonotype is medium-sized. V is TRBV7-2 and J is TRBJ2-3; 8 bases match TRBD2. This CDR3 spans 15 amino acids. Germline V gene sequence: CDR1 SGHTA, CDR2 FQGNSA. The J segment lost 2 bases and the V segment lost 5 bases, leaving 6 bases of the junction unmatched. CDR3 coding DNA: TGTGCCAGCAGCCCGGGGGGGCCCCTCACAGATACGCAGTATTTT. Encoded protein: CASSPGGPLTDTQYF.

There are many counts of this clonotype. The rearrangement joins TRBV7-9 to TRBJ1-4, with D unclear. V lost 6 bases and J 0 bases, leaving 17 bases between the germline ends. Germline assignment: CDR1 SEHNR and CDR2 FQNEAQ (reference sequence). The CDR3 has 17 residues. DNA for the CDR3: TGTGCCAGCAGAGGCCCCTTGTCCCTTGCAACTAATGAAAAACTGTTTTTT. It encodes CASRGPLSLATNEKLFF.

This clonotype showed up many times. The genes are TRBV27 and TRBJ1-2; TRBD1 aligns across 10 bases. CDR1 MNHEY and CDR2 SMNVEV come from the germline V gene (reference sequence). The CDR3 length is 16 residues. With 5 bases clipped from V and 4 bases from J, the junction kept 10 bases outside the gene matches. CDR3 coding DNA: TGTGCCAGCAGTCCGGACAGGGGACAGGGGATCTATGGCTACACCTTC. Translated: CASSPDRGQGIYGYTF.

The sample holds many counts of this clonotype. The V gene is TRBV5-1, the J gene TRBJ1-5; D remains unclear. V was trimmed by 5 bases and J by 5 bases, leaving 11 bases between them. The CDR3 has 13 amino acids. Germline-derived CDR1 and CDR2 are SGHRS and YFSETQ. CDR3 residues: CASRGQPDQPQHF. The CDR3 region has the DNA TGCGCCAGCAGAGGGCAACCCGATCAGCCCCAGCATTTT.

This clonotype was counted at least ten times. The chain employs TRBV5-1 and TRBJ2-3; D ambiguous. In germline, CDR1 is SGHRS, CDR2 YFSETQ. The CDR3 runs 14 residues. Trimming removed 4 bases at V and 2 bases at J, with 11 bases between. CDR3 sequence (DNA): TGCGCCAGCAGCCTGCTAGGCACCACAGATACGCAGTATTTT. It specifies CASSLLGTTDTQYF.